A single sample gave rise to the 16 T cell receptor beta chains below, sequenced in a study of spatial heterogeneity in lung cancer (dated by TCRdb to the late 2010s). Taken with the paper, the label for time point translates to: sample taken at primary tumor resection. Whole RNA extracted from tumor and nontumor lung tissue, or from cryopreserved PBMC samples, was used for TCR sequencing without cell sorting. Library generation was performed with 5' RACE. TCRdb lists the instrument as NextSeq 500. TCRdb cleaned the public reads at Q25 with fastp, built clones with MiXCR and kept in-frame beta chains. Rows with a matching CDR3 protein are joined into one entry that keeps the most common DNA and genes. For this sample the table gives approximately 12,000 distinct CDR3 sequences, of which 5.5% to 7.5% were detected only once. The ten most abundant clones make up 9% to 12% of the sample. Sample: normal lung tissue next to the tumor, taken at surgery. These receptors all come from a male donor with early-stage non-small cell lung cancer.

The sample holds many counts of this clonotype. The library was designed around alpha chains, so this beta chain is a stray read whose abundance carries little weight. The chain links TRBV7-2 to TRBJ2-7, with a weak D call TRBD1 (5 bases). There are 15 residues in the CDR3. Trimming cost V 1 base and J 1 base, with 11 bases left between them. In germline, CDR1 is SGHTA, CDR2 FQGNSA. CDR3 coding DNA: TGTGCCAGCAGCTTAGACCTCCAGGGTTCCTACGAGCAGTACTTC. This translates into CASSLDLQGSYEQYF.

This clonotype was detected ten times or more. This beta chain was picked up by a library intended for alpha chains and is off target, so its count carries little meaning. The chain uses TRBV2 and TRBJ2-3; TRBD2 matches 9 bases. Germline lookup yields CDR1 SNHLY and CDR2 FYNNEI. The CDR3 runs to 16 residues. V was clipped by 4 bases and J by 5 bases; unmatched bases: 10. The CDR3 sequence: CASSVESGRNGDTQYF. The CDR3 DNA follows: TGTGCCAGCAGTGTGGAAAGCGGGAGGAATGGAGATACGCAGTATTTT.

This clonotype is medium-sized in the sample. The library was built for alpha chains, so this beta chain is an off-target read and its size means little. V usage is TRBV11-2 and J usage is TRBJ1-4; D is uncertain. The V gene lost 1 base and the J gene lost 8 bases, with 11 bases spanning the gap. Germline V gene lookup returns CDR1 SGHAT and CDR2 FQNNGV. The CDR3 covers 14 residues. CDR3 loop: CASSLGILTEKLFF. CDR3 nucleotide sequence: TGTGCCAGCAGCTTAGGGATTCTAACCGAAAAACTGTTTTTT.

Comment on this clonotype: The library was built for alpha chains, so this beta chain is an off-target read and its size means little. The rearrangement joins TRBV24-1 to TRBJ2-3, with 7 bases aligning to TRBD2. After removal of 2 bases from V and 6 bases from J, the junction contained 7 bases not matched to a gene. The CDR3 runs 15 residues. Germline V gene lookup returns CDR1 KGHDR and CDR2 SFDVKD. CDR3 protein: CATSDYVGGTDTQYF. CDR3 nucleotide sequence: TGTGCCACCAGTGATTACGTGGGAGGGACGGATACGCAGTATTTT.

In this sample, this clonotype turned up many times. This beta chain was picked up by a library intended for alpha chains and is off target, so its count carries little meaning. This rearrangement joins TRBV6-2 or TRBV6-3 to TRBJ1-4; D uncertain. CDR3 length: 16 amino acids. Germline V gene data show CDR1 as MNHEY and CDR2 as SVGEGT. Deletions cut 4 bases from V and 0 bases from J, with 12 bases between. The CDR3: CASSSLGGATNEKLFF. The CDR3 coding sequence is TGTGCCAGCAGTTCCCTCGGCGGTGCAACTAATGAAAAACTGTTTTTT.

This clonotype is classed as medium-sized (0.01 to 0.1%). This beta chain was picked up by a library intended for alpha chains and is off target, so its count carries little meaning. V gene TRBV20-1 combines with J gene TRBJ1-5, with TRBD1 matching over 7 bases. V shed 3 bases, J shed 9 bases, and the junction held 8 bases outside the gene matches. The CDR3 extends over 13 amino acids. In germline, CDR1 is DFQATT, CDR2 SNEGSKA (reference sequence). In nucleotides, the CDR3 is TGCAGTGCTAGGCGGGACAGCGACGCGCCCCAGCATTTT. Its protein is CSARRDSDAPQHF.

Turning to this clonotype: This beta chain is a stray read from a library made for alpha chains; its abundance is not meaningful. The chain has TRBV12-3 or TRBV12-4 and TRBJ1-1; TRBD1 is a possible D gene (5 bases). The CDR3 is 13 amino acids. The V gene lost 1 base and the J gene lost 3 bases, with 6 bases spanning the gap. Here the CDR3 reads CASSLGGDTEAFF. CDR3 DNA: TGTGCCAGCAGTTTAGGGGGGGACACTGAAGCTTTCTTT.

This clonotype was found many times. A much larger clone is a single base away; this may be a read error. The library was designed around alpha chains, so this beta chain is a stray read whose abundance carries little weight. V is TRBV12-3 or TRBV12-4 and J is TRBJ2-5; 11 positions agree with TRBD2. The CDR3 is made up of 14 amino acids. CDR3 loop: CASSVAGGPETQYF. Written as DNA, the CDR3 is TGTGCCAGCAGTGTAGCGGGAGGGCCAGAGACCCAGTACTTC.

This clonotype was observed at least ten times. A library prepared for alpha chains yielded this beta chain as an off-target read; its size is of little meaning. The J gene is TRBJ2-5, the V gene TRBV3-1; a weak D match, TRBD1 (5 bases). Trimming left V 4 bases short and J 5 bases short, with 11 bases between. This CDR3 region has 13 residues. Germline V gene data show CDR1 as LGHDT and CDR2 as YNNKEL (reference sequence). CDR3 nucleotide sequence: TGTGCCAGCAGCCGCGGACAACGGGAGACCCAGTACTTC. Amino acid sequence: CASSRGQRETQYF.

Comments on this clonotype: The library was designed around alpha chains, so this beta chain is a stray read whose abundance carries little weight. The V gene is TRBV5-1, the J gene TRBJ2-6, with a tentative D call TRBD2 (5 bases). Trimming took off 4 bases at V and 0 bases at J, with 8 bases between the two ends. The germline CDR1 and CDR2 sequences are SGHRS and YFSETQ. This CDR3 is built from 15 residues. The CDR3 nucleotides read TGCGCCAGCAGCCCGGGGAGCTCTGGGGCCAACGTCCTGACTTTC. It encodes CASSPGSSGANVLTF.

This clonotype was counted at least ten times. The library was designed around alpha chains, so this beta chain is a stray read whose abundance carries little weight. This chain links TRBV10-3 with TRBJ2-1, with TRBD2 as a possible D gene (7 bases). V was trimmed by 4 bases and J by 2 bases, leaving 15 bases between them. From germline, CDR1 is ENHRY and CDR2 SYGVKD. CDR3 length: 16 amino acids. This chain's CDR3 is CAISGPKGGTYNEQFF. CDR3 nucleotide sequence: TGTGCCATCAGTGGTCCGAAGGGGGGGACCTACAATGAGCAGTTCTTC.

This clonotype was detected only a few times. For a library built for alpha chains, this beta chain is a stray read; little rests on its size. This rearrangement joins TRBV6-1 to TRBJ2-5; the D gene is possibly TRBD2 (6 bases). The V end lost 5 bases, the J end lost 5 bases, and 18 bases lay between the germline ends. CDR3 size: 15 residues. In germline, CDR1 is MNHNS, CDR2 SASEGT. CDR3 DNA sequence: TGTGCCAGCAGTCCAAACCCGACTAGTTTGGAGACCCAGTACTTC. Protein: CASSPNPTSLETQYF.

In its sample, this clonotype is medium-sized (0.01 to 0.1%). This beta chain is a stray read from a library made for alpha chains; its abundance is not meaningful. The CDR3 sequence: CASNYRAVNTEAFF. CDR3 sequence (DNA): TGTGCCAGCAACTACAGAGCCGTGAACACTGAAGCTTTCTTT. The genes are TRBV5-8 and TRBJ1-1, with unresolved D. Trimming removed 6 bases at V and 0 bases at J, with 12 bases between. CDR1 and CDR2 (germline): SGHTS, YDEGEE. The CDR3 extends over 14 amino acids.

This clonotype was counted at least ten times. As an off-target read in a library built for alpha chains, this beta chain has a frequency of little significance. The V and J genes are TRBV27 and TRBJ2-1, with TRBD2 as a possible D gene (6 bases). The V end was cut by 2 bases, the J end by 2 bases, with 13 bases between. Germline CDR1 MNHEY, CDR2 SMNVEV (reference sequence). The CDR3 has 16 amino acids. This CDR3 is CASSLGGTLAYNEQFF. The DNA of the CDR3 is TGTGCCAGCAGTTTAGGGGGGACTCTGGCCTACAATGAGCAGTTCTTC.

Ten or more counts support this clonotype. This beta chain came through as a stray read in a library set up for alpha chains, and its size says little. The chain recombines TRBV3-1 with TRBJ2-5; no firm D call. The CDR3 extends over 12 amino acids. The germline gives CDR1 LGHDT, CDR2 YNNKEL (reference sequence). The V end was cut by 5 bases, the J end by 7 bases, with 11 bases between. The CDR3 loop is CASSSPTGTQYF. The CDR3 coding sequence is TGTGCCAGCAGCTCCCCGACCGGGACCCAGTACTTC.

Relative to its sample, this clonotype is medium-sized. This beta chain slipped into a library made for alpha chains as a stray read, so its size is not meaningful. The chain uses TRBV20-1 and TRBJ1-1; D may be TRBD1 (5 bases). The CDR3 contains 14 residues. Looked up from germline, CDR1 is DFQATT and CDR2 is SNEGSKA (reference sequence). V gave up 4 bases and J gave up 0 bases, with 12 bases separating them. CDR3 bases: TGCAGTGCTAATCAGGGAGGGGTGAACACTGAAGCTTTCTTT. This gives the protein CSANQGGVNTEAFF.